The 17 T cell receptor beta chains in this list originate from one sample, sequenced in a study of shared clonotypes between healthy human individuals. Cells designated naive CD8 were CD45RO-negative and were positively selected for CCR7, with terminally differentiated effector memory CD45RA+ cells excluded. Sequenced by immunoSEQ multiplex PCR; TCRdb stores in-frame clones only, minus some. The sample includes around 2.1 million clones, more than 85% of them seen just once. The sequenced sample consisted of naive CD8+ T cells from PBMCs. These receptors all come from a man younger than 35 in good health. Some clones in this sample may be carry-over from other donors' samples.

This chain connects TRBV15 to TRBJ1-4, with D unclear. There are 13 residues in the CDR3. V was cut by 1 base and J by 5 bases, with 5 bases left in between. Germline CDR1 and CDR2: LNHNV and YYDKDF (reference sequence). CDR3 region: CATSRVLNEKLFF. The CDR3 nucleotides read TGTGCCACCAGCAGAGTTCTGAATGAAAAACTGTTTTTT.

The chain couples TRBV27 to TRBJ1-1; D is uncertain. Germline V CDR1 and CDR2: MNHEY, SMNVEV (reference sequence). CDR3 length equals 14 residues. V was trimmed by 0 bases and J by 0 bases, leaving 5 bases between them. CDR3 sequence: CASSLSNVNTEAFF. The CDR3 region has the DNA TGTGCCAGCAGTTTATCGAACGTGAACACTGAAGCTTTCTTT.

The chain is built from TRBV9 and TRBJ2-7, with TRBD2 identical over 11 bases. This CDR3 is 15 amino acids long. With V trimmed by 2 bases and J by 5 bases, 6 bases remained unmatched. Germline assignment: CDR1 SGDLS and CDR2 YYNGEE. CDR3 nucleotide sequence: TGTGCCAGCAGCGTTGTAGCGGGAGGGTCTAACGAGCAGTACTTC. Protein: CASSVVAGGSNEQYF.

The DNA for the CDR3 is TGTGCCAGCAGCACCCCGGGTAGGGAGCAGTACTTC. It yields the protein CASSTPGREQYF. The chain combines TRBV21-1 with TRBJ2-7; the table's D call TRBD2 went unverified against the DNA. TRBV21-1 is an annotated pseudogene. This CDR3 region has 12 residues.

This clone was observed a few times. Other DNA sequences in this sample translate to the same CDR3. The rearrangement uses TRBV29-1 and TRBJ2-7, with D hard to call. Looked up from germline, CDR1 is SQVTM and CDR2 is ANQGSEA. This CDR3 spans 13 amino acids. V lost 0 bases and J 4 bases, leaving 10 bases between the germline ends. The CDR3 reads CSVEDTGGYEQYF. CDR3 nucleotide sequence: TGCAGCGTTGAAGATACTGGCGGTTACGAGCAGTACTTC.

A remark on this clone: Other DNA variants within this sample encode the same CDR3. The gene calls are TRBV10-1 and TRBJ2-5, with a weak D call TRBD1 (6 bases). This CDR3 is 13 amino acids long. The V and J ends lost 3 bases and 5 bases respectively, with 10 bases between them. The V gene's germline CDR1 is WNHNN and CDR2 SYGVQD (reference sequence). The CDR3 protein is CASSELRGETQYF. CDR3 sequence (DNA): TGCGCCAGCAGTGAACTTAGGGGGGAGACCCAGTACTTC.

The rearrangement links TRBV9 to TRBJ1-2; 8 nucleotides align to TRBD1. Losses at the gene ends were 3 bases for V and 3 bases for J; bases not matched to a gene: 10. This CDR3 is built from 16 residues. Germline assignment: CDR1 SGDLS and CDR2 YYNGEE. This CDR3 reads CASSAGPSGGDYGYTF. The CDR3 bases are TGTGCCAGCAGCGCCGGCCCCTCAGGGGGCGACTATGGCTACACCTTC.

The J gene is TRBJ2-7, the V gene TRBV4-3; weak D call: TRBD1 (6 bases). The CDR3 runs 16 residues. Trimming cost V 2 bases and J 0 bases, with 14 bases left between them. Germline values: CDR1 LGHNA, CDR2 YSLEER. Here the CDR3 DNA reads TGCGCCAGCAGCCAATCCCCCGGGACAAGCTCCTACGAGCAGTACTTC. Translation gives CASSQSPGTSSYEQYF.

In its sample, this clone was seen once. This sequence joins TRBV4-1 and TRBJ1-4, with D hard to call. This CDR3 spans 15 amino acids. Germline V CDR1 and CDR2: MGHRA, YSYEKL. Trimming removed 2 bases from V and 1 base from J, with 8 bases in between. CDR3 protein: CASSQHQRTNEKLFF. CDR3 in DNA: TGCGCCAGCAGCCAACACCAAAGAACTAATGAAAAACTGTTTTTT.

J is TRBJ2-7 and V is TRBV4-3; 7 bases fit TRBD1. The CDR3 is 14 amino acids. Germline-derived CDR1 and CDR2 are LGHNA and YSLEER. V lost 1 base, J lost 6 bases, and 6 bases stayed unmatched. CDR3 amino acids: CASSQGQGRLEQYF. The CDR3 region has the DNA TGCGCCAGCAGCCAAGGACAGGGTCGGCTCGAGCAGTACTTC.

The rearrangement links TRBV5-1 to TRBJ1-4; no firm D call. The V gene lost 4 bases and the J gene lost 4 bases, with 17 bases spanning the gap. Per the germline V gene, CDR1 is SGHRS and CDR2 is YFSETQ. This CDR3 spans 16 amino acids. The CDR3, as DNA: TGCGCCAGCAGCGAGGGCACGGGAGGGAGTAATGAAAAACTGTTTTTT. Protein sequence: CASSEGTGGSNEKLFF.

V is TRBV19 and J is TRBJ2-3; 13 bases are shared with TRBD2. The germline gives CDR1 LNHDA, CDR2 SQIVND (reference sequence). V was pared by 9 bases and J by 4 bases, with 4 bases of the junction left unmatched. The CDR3 runs to 14 residues. The CDR3 reads CASQTSGGSDTQYF. For the CDR3, the DNA is TGTGCCAGCCAGACTAGCGGGGGGTCAGATACGCAGTATTTT.

The CDR3 DNA reads TGTGCCACCGCTGAGACTAGCGCCCGTGAAAATGAGCAGTTCTTC. It translates to CATAETSARENEQFF. The V and J genes are TRBV15 and TRBJ2-1; TRBD2 matches 8 bases. V lost 8 bases and J lost 7; bases outside the gene matches: 13. This CDR3 is built from 15 residues. Germline CDR1 LNHNV, CDR2 YYDKDF (reference sequence).

CDR3 nucleotides: TGCGCCAGCAAGAGTAACGGCTACGAGCAGTACTTC. It yields the protein CASKSNGYEQYF. The chain recombines TRBV5-1 with TRBJ2-7; D gene unclear. The CDR3 is 12 amino acids. Trimming cost V 6 bases and J 3 bases, with 10 bases left between them. Per germline, CDR1 SGHRS and CDR2 YFSETQ.

V and J are TRBV21-1 and TRBJ1-5. TRBV21-1 is reported as a pseudogene. The CDR3 is 14 residues long. The CDR3 sequence: CARRERTSNQPQHF. CDR3 coding DNA: TGTGCCAGGAGGGAACGGACCAGCAATCAGCCCCAGCATTTT.

V and J are TRBV2 and TRBJ1-1; D uncertain. V gave up 2 bases and J gave up 8 bases, with 15 bases separating them. Per germline, CDR1 SNHLY and CDR2 FYNNEI. The CDR3 spans 14 residues. The CDR3: CASSESRSGFEAFF. CDR3 nucleotide sequence: TGTGCCAGCAGTGAATCACGAAGCGGCTTCGAAGCTTTCTTT.

The genes are TRBV7-3 and TRBJ2-2; a possible D gene is TRBD2 (7 bases). Germline lookup yields CDR1 SGHTA and CDR2 FQGTGA. The V end was cut by 5 bases, the J end by 5 bases, with 21 bases between. This CDR3 is 17 amino acids long. The CDR3 region has the DNA TGTGCCAGCAGCCCAACCCCTAGGGGGGGGGCTACCGGGGAGCTGTTTTTT. Translation: CASSPTPRGGATGELFF.